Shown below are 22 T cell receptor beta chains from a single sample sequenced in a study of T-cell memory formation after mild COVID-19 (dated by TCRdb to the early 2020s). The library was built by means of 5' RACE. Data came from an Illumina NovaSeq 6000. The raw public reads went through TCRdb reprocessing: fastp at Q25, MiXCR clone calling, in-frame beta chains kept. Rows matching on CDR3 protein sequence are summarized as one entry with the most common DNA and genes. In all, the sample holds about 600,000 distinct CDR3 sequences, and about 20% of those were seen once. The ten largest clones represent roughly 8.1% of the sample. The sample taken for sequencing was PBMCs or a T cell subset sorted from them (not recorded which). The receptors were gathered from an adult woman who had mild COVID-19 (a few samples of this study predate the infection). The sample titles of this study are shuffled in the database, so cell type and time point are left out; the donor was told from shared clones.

In DNA, the CDR3 is TGTGCCAGCAGCTTAGCGGCTCAGGGATCCTCTGGAAACACCATATATTTT. This sequence encodes CASSLAAQGSSGNTIYF. This chain joins TRBV7-2 and TRBJ1-3; D is perhaps TRBD1 (5 bases). V was shortened by 0 bases and J by 0 bases, with 12 bases between the two germline ends. The CDR3 spans 17 residues. The germline V gene has CDR1 SGHTA and CDR2 FQGNSA.

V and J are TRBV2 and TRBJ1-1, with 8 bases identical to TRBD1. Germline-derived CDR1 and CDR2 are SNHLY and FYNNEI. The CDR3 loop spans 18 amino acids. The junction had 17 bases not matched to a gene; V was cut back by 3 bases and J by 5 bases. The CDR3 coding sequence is TGTGCCAGCAGTGACCCCCGCACCCCGACAGGGGATGGGACTGAAGCTTTCTTT. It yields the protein CASSDPRTPTGDGTEAFF.

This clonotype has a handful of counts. In nucleotides, the CDR3 is TGCGCCAGCAGGAAAGGCCCGATGAACACTGAAGCTTTCTTT. Amino acid sequence: CASRKGPMNTEAFF. The rearrangement uses TRBV5-1 and TRBJ1-1, with D uncertain. V was trimmed by 5 bases and J by 0 bases, leaving 11 bases between them. Looked up from germline, CDR1 is SGHRS and CDR2 is YFSETQ. There are 14 residues in the CDR3.

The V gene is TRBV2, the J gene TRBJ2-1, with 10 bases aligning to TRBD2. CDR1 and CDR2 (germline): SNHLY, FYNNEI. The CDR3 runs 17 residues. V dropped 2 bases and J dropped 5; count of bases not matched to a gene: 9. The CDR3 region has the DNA TGTGCCAGCAGTGAATGGGCTAGCGGGAGTAGCCACAATGAGCAGTTCTTC. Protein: CASSEWASGSSHNEQFF.

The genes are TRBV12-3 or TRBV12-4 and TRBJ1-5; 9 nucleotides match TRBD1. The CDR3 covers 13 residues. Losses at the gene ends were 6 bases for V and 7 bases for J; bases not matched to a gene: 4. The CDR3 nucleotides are TGTGCCAGCAGCCACAGGGGGCAGCAGCCCCAGCATTTT. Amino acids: CASSHRGQQPQHF.

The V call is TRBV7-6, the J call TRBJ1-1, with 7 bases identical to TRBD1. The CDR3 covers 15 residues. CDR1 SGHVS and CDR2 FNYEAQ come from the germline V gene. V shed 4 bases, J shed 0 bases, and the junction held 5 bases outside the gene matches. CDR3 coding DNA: TGTGCCAGCAGCTCCGAGGGGGCAATGAACACTGAAGCTTTCTTT. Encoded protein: CASSSEGAMNTEAFF.

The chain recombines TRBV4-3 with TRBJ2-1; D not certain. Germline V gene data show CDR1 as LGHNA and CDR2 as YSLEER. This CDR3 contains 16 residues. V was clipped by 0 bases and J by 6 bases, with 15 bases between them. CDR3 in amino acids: CASSQDLAARINEQFF. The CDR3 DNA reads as TGCGCCAGCAGCCAAGACCTTGCGGCCAGAATCAATGAGCAGTTCTTC.

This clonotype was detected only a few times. Written as DNA, the CDR3 is TGTGCCAGCAGCCGAACCCCAGTACAGGGCGGTGAGACTGAAGCTTTCTTT. Translation: CASSRTPVQGGETEAFF. The V gene is TRBV7-9, the J gene TRBJ1-1; tentatively, D is TRBD1 (6 bases). This CDR3 has 17 residues. Trimming left V 5 bases short and J 5 bases short, with 24 bases between. Germline V gene lookup returns CDR1 SEHNR and CDR2 FQNEAQ (reference sequence).

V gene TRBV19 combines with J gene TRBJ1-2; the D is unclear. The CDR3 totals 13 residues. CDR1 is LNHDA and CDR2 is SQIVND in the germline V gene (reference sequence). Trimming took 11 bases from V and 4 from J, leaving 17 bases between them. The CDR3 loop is CAVTGSSSYGYTF. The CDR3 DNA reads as TGTGCCGTTACGGGATCTTCCAGCTATGGCTACACCTTC.

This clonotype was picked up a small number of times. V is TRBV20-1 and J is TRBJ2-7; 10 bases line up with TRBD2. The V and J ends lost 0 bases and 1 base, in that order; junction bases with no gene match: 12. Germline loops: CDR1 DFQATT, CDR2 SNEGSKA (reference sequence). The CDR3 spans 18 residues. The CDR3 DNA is TGCAGTGCTAGAGACGCAGCTAGCGGGAGTATTAGGTCCTACGAGCAGTACTTC. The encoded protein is CSARDAASGSIRSYEQYF.

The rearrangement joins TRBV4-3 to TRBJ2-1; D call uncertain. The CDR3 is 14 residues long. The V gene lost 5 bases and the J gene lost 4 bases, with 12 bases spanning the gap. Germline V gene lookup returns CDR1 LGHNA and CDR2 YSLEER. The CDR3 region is CASSNTRMYNEQFF. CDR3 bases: TGCGCCAGCAGCAATACCCGAATGTACAATGAGCAGTTCTTC.

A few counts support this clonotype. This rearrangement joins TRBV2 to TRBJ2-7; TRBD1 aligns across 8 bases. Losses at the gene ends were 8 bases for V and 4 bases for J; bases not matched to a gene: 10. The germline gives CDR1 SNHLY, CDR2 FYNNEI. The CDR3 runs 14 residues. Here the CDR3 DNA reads TGTGCCAGCTCTCCGCGGGACAGGATGTACGAGCAGTACTTC. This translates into CASSPRDRMYEQYF. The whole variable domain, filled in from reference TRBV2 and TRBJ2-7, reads EPEVTQTPSHQVTQMGQEVILRCVPISNHLYFYWYRQILGQKVEFLVSFYNNEISEKSEIFDDQFSVERPDGSNFTLKIRSTKLEDSAMYFCASSPRDRMYEQYFGPGTRLTVT.

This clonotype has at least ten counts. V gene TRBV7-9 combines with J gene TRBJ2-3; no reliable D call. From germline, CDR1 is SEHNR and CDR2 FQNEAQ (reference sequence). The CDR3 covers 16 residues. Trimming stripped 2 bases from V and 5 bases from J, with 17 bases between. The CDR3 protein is CASSLTGPWTLDTQYF. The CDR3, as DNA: TGTGCCAGCAGCTTAACCGGGCCCTGGACCTTAGATACGCAGTATTTT.

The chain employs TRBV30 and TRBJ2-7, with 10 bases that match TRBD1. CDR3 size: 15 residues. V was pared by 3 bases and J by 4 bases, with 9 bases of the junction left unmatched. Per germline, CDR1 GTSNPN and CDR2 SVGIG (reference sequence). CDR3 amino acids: CAWREPGQGRYEQYF. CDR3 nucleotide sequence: TGTGCCTGGAGAGAGCCGGGACAGGGGAGGTACGAGCAGTACTTC.

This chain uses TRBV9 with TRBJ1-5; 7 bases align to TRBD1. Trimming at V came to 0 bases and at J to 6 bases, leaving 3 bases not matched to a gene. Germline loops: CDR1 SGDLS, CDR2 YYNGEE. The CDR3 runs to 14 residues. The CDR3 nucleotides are TGTGCCAGCAGCGTAGGAGGGGGCACTCAGCCCCAGCATTTT. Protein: CASSVGGGTQPQHF.

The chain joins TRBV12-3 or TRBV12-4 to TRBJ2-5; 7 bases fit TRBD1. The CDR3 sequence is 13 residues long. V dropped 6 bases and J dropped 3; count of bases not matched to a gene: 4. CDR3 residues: CASRRQGEETQYF. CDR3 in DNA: TGTGCCAGCAGAAGACAGGGCGAAGAGACCCAGTACTTC.

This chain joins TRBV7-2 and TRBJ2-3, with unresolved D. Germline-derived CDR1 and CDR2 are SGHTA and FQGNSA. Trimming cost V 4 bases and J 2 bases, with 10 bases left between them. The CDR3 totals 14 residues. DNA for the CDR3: TGTGCCAGCAGCTCGCGATCCTCCACAGATACGCAGTATTTT. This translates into CASSSRSSTDTQYF.

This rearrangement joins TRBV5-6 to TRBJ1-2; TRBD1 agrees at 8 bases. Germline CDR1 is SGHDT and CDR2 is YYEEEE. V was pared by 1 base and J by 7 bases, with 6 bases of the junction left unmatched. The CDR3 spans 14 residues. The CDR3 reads CASSLPTQGAGYTF. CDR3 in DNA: TGTGCCAGCAGCTTGCCTACCCAGGGGGCTGGCTACACCTTC. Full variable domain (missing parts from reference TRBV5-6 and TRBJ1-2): DAGVTQSPTHLIKTRGQQVTLRCSPKSGHDTVSWYQQALGQGPQFIFQYYEEEERQRGNFPDRFSGHQFPNYSSELNVNALLLGDSALYLCASSLPTQGAGYTFGSGTRLTVV.

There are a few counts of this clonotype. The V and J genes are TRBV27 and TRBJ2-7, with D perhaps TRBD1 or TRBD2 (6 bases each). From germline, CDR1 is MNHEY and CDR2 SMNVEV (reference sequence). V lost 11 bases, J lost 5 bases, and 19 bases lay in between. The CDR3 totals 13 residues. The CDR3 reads CASRGAVGHEQYF. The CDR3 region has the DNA TGTGCCTCGAGGGGGGCAGTAGGCCACGAGCAGTACTTC.

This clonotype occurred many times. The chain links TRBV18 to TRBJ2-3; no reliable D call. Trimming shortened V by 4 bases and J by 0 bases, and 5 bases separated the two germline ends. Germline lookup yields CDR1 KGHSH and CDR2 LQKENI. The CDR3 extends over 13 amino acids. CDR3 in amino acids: CASSLRSTDTQYF. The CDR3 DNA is TGTGCCAGCTCACTTCGTAGCACAGATACGCAGTATTTT.

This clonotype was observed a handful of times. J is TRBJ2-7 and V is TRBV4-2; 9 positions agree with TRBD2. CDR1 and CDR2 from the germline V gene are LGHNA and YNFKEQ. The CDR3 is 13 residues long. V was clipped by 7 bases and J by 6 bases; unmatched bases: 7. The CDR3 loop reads CASTSWREGEQYF. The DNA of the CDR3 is TGTGCCAGCACCTCCTGGCGGGAGGGCGAGCAGTACTTC.

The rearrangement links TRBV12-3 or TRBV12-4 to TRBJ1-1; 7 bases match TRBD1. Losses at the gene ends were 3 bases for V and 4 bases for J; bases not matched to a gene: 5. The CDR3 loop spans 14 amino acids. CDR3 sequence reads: CASSFRQGRTEAFF. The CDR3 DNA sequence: TGTGCCAGCAGTTTCCGACAGGGACGCACTGAAGCTTTCTTT.